This TCR beta chain was retrieved from a study of cytomegalovirus exposure and HLA in healthy donors. The PCR used 60 Vbeta and 13 Jbeta primers. Per the authors' pipeline: In a later analysis, 80 million to 100 million unique TCR beta chains included roughly 11 million shared by two or more donors. The protocol was immunoSEQ multiplex PCR, while the TCRdb copy is restricted to in-frame clones and leaves out a portion. D and trimming come from the DNA, and the V and J calls and clone size come from that table. Seen here are about 110,000 clones, approximately 60% observed once, and the top ten hold about 2.2%. The donors gave bone marrow, and they were healthy. CDR3 size: 16 residues. CDR1 SGHNT and CDR2 YYREEE come from the germline V gene (reference sequence). V lost 0 bases, J lost 2 bases, and 5 bases stayed unmatched. As to this clone: The antigen remains undetermined.

Study-wide points: In a later analysis, the majority of CMV-associated beta chains seemingly showed HLA restriction. There were a few CMV-associated chains whose specificity for CMV antigens was confirmed in vitro.

This chain joins TRBV5-4 and TRBJ2-3, with TRBD2 identical over 8 bases. Sequences were obtained from PBMCs. The sequence was collected from a woman aged 30 to 39 in good health and CMV-seronegative. CDR3 coding DNA: TGTGCCAGCAGCTTGGCGGGTAGCGGGACCACAGATACGCAGTATTTT. This translates into CASSLAGSGTTDTQYF.